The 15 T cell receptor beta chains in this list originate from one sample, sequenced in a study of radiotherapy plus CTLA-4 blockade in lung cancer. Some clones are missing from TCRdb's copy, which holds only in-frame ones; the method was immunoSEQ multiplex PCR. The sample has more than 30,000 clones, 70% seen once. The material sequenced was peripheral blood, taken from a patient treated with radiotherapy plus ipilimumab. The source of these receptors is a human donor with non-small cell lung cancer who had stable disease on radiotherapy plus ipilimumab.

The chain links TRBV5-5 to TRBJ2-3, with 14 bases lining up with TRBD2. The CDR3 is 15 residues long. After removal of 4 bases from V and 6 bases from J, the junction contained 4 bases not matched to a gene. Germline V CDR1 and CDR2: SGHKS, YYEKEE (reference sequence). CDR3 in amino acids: CASSPGLAGEDTQYF. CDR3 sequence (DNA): TGTGCCAGCAGCCCGGGACTAGCGGGAGAGGATACGCAGTATTTT. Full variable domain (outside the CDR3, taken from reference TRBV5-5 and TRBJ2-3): DAGVTQSPTHLIKTRGQQVTLRCSPISGHKSVSWYQQVLGQGPQFIFQYYEKEERGRGNFPDRFSARQFPNYSSELNVNALLLGDSALYLCASSPGLAGEDTQYFGPGTRLTVL.

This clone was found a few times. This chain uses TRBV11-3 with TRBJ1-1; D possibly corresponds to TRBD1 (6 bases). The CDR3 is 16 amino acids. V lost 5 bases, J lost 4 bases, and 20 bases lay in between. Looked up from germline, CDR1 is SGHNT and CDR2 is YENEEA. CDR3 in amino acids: CASSPDGRGGVTEAFF. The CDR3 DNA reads TGTGCCAGCAGCCCAGATGGCAGGGGTGGAGTCACTGAAGCTTTCTTT.

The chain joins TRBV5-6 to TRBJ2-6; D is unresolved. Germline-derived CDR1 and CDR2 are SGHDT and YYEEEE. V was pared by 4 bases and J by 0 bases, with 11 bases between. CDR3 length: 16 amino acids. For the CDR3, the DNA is TGTGCCAGCAGCCGTGGTGGGTTCTCTGGGGCCAACGTCCTGACTTTC. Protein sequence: CASSRGGFSGANVLTF.

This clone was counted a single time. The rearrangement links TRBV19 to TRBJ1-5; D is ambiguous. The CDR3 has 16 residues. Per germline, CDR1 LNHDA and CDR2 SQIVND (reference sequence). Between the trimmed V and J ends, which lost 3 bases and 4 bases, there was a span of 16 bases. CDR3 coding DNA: TGTGCCAGTAGTATTTCGGGTGACCGAAATAATCAGCCCCAGCATTTT. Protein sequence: CASSISGDRNNQPQHF. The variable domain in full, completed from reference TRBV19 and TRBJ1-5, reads DGGITQSPKYLFRKEGQNVTLSCEQNLNHDAMYWYRQDPGQGLRLIYYSQIVNDFQKGDIAEGYSVSREKKESFPLTVTSAQKNPTAFYLCASSISGDRNNQPQHFGDGTRLSIL.

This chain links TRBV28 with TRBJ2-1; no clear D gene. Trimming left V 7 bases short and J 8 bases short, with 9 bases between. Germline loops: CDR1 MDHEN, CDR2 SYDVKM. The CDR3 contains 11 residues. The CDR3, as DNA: TGTGCCAGCACCCAATGGTATGAGCAGTTCTTC. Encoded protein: CASTQWYEQFF.

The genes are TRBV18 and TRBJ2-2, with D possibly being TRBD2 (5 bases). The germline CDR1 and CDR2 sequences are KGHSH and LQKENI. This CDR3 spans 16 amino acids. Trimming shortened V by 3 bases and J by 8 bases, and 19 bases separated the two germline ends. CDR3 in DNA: TGTGCCAGCTCACCGGAAGAGGGAGTCTTAACAGGGGAGCTGTTTTTT. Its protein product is CASSPEEGVLTGELFF.

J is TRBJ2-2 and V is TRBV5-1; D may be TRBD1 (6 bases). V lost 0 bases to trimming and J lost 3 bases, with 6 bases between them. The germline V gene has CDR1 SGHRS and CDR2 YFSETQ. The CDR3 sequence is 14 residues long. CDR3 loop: CASSLAGDTGELFF. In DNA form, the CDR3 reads TGCGCCAGCAGCTTGGCAGGGGACACCGGGGAGCTGTTTTTT.

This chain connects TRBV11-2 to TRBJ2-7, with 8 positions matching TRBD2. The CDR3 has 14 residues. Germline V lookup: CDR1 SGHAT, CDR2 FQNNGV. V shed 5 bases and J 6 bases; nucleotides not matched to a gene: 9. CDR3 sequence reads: CASSPGGERSEQYF. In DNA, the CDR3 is TGTGCCAGCAGCCCCGGGGGGGAGCGAAGCGAGCAGTACTTC.

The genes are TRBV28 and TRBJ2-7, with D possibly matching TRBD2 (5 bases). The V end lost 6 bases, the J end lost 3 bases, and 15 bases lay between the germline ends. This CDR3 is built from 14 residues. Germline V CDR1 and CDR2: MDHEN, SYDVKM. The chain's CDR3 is CASSPMGSRYEQYF. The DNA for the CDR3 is TGTGCCAGCAGCCCCATGGGGAGCCGCTACGAGCAGTACTTC.

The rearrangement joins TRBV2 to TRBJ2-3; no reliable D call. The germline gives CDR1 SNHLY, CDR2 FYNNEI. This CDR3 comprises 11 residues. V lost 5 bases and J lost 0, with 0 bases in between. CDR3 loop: CASSSTDTQYF. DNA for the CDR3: TGTGCCAGCAGTAGCACAGATACGCAGTATTTT.

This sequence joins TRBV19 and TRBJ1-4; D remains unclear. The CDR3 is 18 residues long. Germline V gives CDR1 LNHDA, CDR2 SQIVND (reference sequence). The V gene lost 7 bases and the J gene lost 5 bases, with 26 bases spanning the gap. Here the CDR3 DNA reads TGTGCCAGTAAACGAAGAGGCAGGTTCGGGGAATCAAATGAAAAACTGTTTTTT. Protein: CASKRRGRFGESNEKLFF.

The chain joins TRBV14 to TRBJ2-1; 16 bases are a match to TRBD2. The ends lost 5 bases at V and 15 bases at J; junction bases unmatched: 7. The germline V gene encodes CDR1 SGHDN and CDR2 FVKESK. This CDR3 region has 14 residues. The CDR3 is CASSGGLAGGPGFF. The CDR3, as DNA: TGTGCCAGCAGCGGGGGACTAGCGGGAGGGCCGGGGTTCTTC.

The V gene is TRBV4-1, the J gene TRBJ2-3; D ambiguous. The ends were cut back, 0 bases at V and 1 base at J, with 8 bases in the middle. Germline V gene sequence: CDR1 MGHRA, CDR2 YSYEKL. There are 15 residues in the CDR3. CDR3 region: CASSQDFARTDTQYF. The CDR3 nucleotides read TGCGCCAGCAGCCAAGATTTCGCCCGCACAGATACGCAGTATTTT.

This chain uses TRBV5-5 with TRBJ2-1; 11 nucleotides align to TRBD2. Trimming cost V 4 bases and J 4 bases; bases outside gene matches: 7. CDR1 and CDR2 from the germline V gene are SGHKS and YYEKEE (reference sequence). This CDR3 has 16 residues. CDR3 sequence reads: CASSVSGLAEYNEQFF. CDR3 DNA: TGTGCCAGCAGCGTGTCGGGACTAGCGGAATACAATGAGCAGTTCTTC.

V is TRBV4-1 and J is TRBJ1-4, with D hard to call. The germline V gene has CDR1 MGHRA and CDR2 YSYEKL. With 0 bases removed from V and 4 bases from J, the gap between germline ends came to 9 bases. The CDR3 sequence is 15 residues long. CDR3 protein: CASSQEGGFNEKLFF. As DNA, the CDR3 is TGCGCCAGCAGCCAAGAGGGAGGTTTTAATGAAAAACTGTTTTTT.